The source of this TCR beta chain is a study of identical twins. The study's findings and limits: Insertions ran lower in abundant cord blood beta clonotypes, though not in memory repertoires.

The donor group consisted entirely of healthy Caucasians. TCRdb re-called the 5' RACE reads with MiXCR, one entry per CDR3 protein. This sample has fewer than 800,000 distinct CDR3 sequences; about 7% occur once, and the top ten carry 1.5% to 2%. V was trimmed by 0 bases and J by 5 bases, leaving 14 bases between them. The CDR3 loop spans 16 amino acids. The germline V gene has CDR1 MDHEN and CDR2 SYDVKM. This clonotype was detected a few times. What it binds is unknown. The same data also contributed to another study, on yellow fever vaccine responses in identical twins.

The rearrangement uses TRBV28 and TRBJ2-1; perhaps TRBD1 as D (5 bases). The TCR sequence derives from a young woman in good health. Sequencing was carried out using PBMCs. Written as DNA, the CDR3 is TGTGCCAGCAGTTTATGGGACACCCGGCAAAACAATGAGCAGTTCTTC. Its translation is CASSLWDTRQNNEQFF.